Included here is one T cell receptor beta chain sequence, with context. The antigen remains unidentified. One end of the junction varies from germline; a read error may be responsible. This sample is drawn from a study of blood T cells in healthy people across ages. The length of the CDR3 is 16 residues. The germline CDR1 and CDR2 sequences are ENHRY and SYGVKD. Study-wide findings and caveats: Long-lived donors carried more naive CD4+ cells and greater diversity than aged donors.

The use of a sample-barcoded 5' primer and a J-beta primer mix characterized a second PCR of about 7 to 12 cycles. The authors tagged each cDNA molecule using a template-switch adaptor with 12 random nucleotides. TCRdb re-called the 5' RACE reads through MiXCR, storing one row per CDR3 protein. The table has 1.2 million to 1.5 million distinct CDR3 sequences, approximately 40% seen once. The TCR sequence derives from a woman aged 18-35 years in good health. Sequenced sample: blood. The rearrangement links TRBV10-3 to TRBJ1-1; 9 bases line up with TRBD1. The chain's CDR3 is CVISPTGGRGNTEAFF. In DNA, the CDR3 is TGTGTCATCAGTCCAACAGGGGGCAGGGGGAACACTGAAGCTTTCTTT.